These 28 T cell receptor beta chains came from one sample sequenced in a study of blood T cell repertoires in COVID-19. Here immunoSEQ multiplex PCR was the method, and the copy in TCRdb shows in-frame clones only, minus some. The data show roughly 64,000 clones, roughly two thirds seen once. Sequenced input: PBMCs or T cells enriched from blood (not recorded which). The receptors were sampled from a woman aged 55-69 years who had been exposed to COVID-19.

This clone came up a few times. The chain carries TRBV2 and TRBJ2-7; tentatively, D is TRBD1 (6 bases). This CDR3 comprises 14 residues. The germline V gene has CDR1 SNHLY and CDR2 FYNNEI. V lost 7 bases and J lost 0, with 13 bases in between. The CDR3 spells CASTLDRNSYEQYF. The CDR3 DNA is TGTGCCAGCACCCTGGACAGAAACTCCTACGAGCAGTACTTC. Using reference TRBV2 and TRBJ2-7 for the parts outside the CDR3, the full variable domain is EPEVTQTPSHQVTQMGQEVILRCVPISNHLYFYWYRQILGQKVEFLVSFYNNEISEKSEIFDDQFSVERPDGSNFTLKIRSTKLEDSAMYFCASTLDRNSYEQYFGPGTRLTVT.

The CDR3 sequence: CASSLSPTGSTGYTF. The CDR3 region has the DNA TGTGCCAGCAGTTTATCCCCGACAGGATCTACTGGCTACACCTTC. V gene TRBV27 combines with J gene TRBJ1-2; a possible D gene is TRBD1 (6 bases). Germline CDR1 is MNHEY and CDR2 is SMNVEV (reference sequence). The V and J ends lost 0 bases and 7 bases respectively, with 15 bases between them. The CDR3 is 15 amino acids.

This chain uses TRBV20-1 with TRBJ1-6, with TRBD1 matching 9 bases. This CDR3 region has 16 residues. V gave up 3 bases and J gave up 6 bases; unmatched junction bases: 9. The germline gives CDR1 DFQATT, CDR2 SNEGSKA (reference sequence). The CDR3 coding sequence is TGCAGTGCTAGTCAACCGGGGACAGGGACTAATTCACCCCTCCACTTT. It codes for CSASQPGTGTNSPLHF.

The chain employs TRBV7-9 and TRBJ1-5; the match to TRBD1 covers 7 bases. V dropped 5 bases and J dropped 5; count of bases not matched to a gene: 12. Germline V gives CDR1 SEHNR, CDR2 FQNEAQ (reference sequence). CDR3 size: 16 residues. CDR3 sequence: CASSPISTGTDQPQHF. As DNA, the CDR3 is TGTGCCAGCAGCCCAATTTCGACAGGGACTGATCAGCCCCAGCATTTT.

The chain links TRBV7-2 to TRBJ2-7; D not resolved. Germline V CDR1 and CDR2: SGHTA, FQGNSA. Trimming took off 4 bases at V and 3 bases at J, with 10 bases between the two ends. The CDR3 is made up of 13 amino acids. The chain's CDR3 is CASSSLIGYEQYF. The CDR3 DNA is TGTGCCAGCAGCTCCCTAATTGGCTACGAGCAGTACTTC.

The chain has TRBV5-8 and TRBJ1-1, with 10 nucleotides matching TRBD1. CDR1 and CDR2 (germline): SGHTS, YDEGEE. V lost 4 bases to trimming and J lost 1 base; unmatched junction nucleotides: 4. CDR3 size: 15 residues. This CDR3 is CASSGGQGWNTEAFF. The CDR3 DNA follows: TGTGCCAGCAGCGGGGGACAGGGGTGGAACACTGAAGCTTTCTTT.

This chain connects TRBV11-2 to TRBJ1-5; D gene unclear. V shed 1 base and J shed 0 bases, with 7 bases lying between them. The CDR3 runs 15 residues. Germline CDR1 SGHAT, CDR2 FQNNGV. This CDR3 reads CASSLGRYSNQPQHF. The CDR3 region has the DNA TGTGCCAGCAGCTTAGGTAGATATAGCAATCAGCCCCAGCATTTT.

This clone has at least ten counts. The chain joins TRBV5-4 to TRBJ2-1, with a tentative D call TRBD2 (6 bases). The length of the CDR3 is 14 residues. The V end lost 0 bases, the J end lost 9 bases, and 13 bases lay between the germline ends. The germline gives CDR1 SGHNT, CDR2 YYREEE (reference sequence). CDR3 sequence reads: CASSLAVRDGEQFF. CDR3 nucleotide sequence: TGTGCCAGCAGCTTGGCCGTGCGGGATGGTGAGCAGTTCTTC.

V is TRBV7-6 and J is TRBJ2-5, with D tentatively TRBD2 (5 bases). V was clipped by 5 bases and J by 1 base, with 17 bases between them. This CDR3 comprises 16 residues. Per the germline V gene, CDR1 is SGHVS and CDR2 is FNYEAQ. The DNA for the CDR3 is TGTGCCAGCAGCCCGACGTCGAAAGGACTCCAAGAGACCCAGTACTTC. Encoded protein: CASSPTSKGLQETQYF.

This clone showed up many times. The chain has TRBV2 and TRBJ2-7; the D gene is possibly TRBD2 (6 bases). The CDR3 loop spans 12 amino acids. Trimming removed 6 bases at V and 6 bases at J, with 12 bases between. Looked up from germline, CDR1 is SNHLY and CDR2 is FYNNEI. This chain's CDR3 is CASREGRGEQYF. The CDR3 DNA follows: TGTGCCAGCAGGGAGGGCCGGGGCGAGCAGTACTTC.

This clone has a single count. This chain uses TRBV5-1 with TRBJ2-3, with 7 bases that match TRBD1. CDR3 length: 15 residues. The V and J ends lost 0 bases and 2 bases, in that order; junction bases with no gene match: 3. Germline-derived CDR1 and CDR2 are SGHRS and YFSETQ. CDR3 DNA sequence: TGCGCCAGCAGCTTGGGGGACAGATCCACAGATACGCAGTATTTT. It is translated as CASSLGDRSTDTQYF.

The chain recombines TRBV5-1 with TRBJ2-1; 13 positions agree with TRBD2. This CDR3 contains 17 residues. With 5 bases clipped from V and 8 bases from J, the junction kept 13 bases outside the gene matches. The germline V gene has CDR1 SGHRS and CDR2 YFSETQ. CDR3 coding DNA: TGCGCCAGCAGTCCTGGACTAGCGGGAGCTTTTGAGGATGAGCAGTTCTTC. Translating gives CASSPGLAGAFEDEQFF.

The chain couples TRBV4-1 to TRBJ1-4; D might be TRBD1 (5 bases). Trimming pared 0 bases from V and 9 bases from J, leaving 11 bases between. The CDR3 extends over 14 amino acids. The germline V gene has CDR1 MGHRA and CDR2 YSYEKL. CDR3 sequence reads: CASSQEAGSQKLFF. In DNA form, the CDR3 reads TGCGCCAGCAGCCAAGAGGCAGGGTCCCAAAAACTGTTTTTT.

The chain combines TRBV5-1 with TRBJ2-7; a possible D gene is TRBD2 (6 bases). From germline, CDR1 is SGHRS and CDR2 YFSETQ. The V end lost 2 bases, the J end lost 3 bases, and 12 bases lay between the germline ends. The CDR3 sequence is 14 residues long. CDR3 residues: CASSFLMEGYEQYF. The CDR3 bases are TGCGCCAGCAGCTTCCTTATGGAGGGCTACGAGCAGTACTTC.

This clone was counted a few times. This chain connects TRBV2 to TRBJ1-4; perhaps TRBD1 as D (5 bases). Trimming shortened V by 6 bases and J by 0 bases, and 11 bases separated the two germline ends. The CDR3 covers 15 residues. Germline V lookup: CDR1 SNHLY, CDR2 FYNNEI. The CDR3 spells CASSNRGATNEKLFF. The CDR3 nucleotides read TGTGCCAGCAGCAATAGGGGTGCAACTAATGAAAAACTGTTTTTT.

This clone has a handful of counts. The CDR3 sequence: CASSQSKNTEAFF. Here the CDR3 DNA reads TGTGCCAGCAGCCAAAGCAAGAACACTGAAGCTTTCTTT. The chain recombines TRBV5-4 with TRBJ1-1; D is unclear. The germline V gene encodes CDR1 SGHNT and CDR2 YYREEE (reference sequence). Trimming removed 4 bases from V and 1 base from J, with 8 bases in between. This CDR3 has 13 residues.

The chain links TRBV9 to TRBJ1-2; perhaps TRBD1 as D (5 bases). V lost 0 bases to trimming and J lost 4 bases, with 7 bases between them. Looked up from germline, CDR1 is SGDLS and CDR2 is YYNGEE. CDR3 length: 13 residues. In DNA form, the CDR3 reads TGTGCCAGCAGCGTAGGGAGGGGCTATGGCTACACCTTC. This sequence encodes CASSVGRGYGYTF.

The chain links TRBV5-1 to TRBJ1-1, with a tentative D call TRBD1 (5 bases). The V end was cut by 2 bases, the J end by 1 base, with 12 bases between. The CDR3 spans 15 residues. Germline lookup yields CDR1 SGHRS and CDR2 YFSETQ. Written as DNA, the CDR3 is TGCGCCAGCAGCTTCCGGGGGGACTGGAACACTGAAGCTTTCTTT. This translates into CASSFRGDWNTEAFF.

V is TRBV19 and J is TRBJ1-2, with D unresolved. Germline-derived CDR1 and CDR2 are LNHDA and SQIVND (reference sequence). This CDR3 is 12 amino acids long. Deletions cut 3 bases from V and 5 bases from J, with 7 bases between. CDR3 nucleotides: TGTGCCAGTAGTATGCCGGTTTATGGCTACACCTTC. The encoded protein is CASSMPVYGYTF.

This chain links TRBV7-2 with TRBJ2-5, with D tentatively TRBD1 (6 bases). This CDR3 comprises 14 residues. CDR1 and CDR2 from the germline V gene are SGHTA and FQGNSA. V dropped 6 bases and J dropped 1 base, with 12 bases sitting between them. The CDR3 bases are TGTGCCAGCAGGACCACAGGGACCCAAGAGACCCAGTACTTC. Amino acids: CASRTTGTQETQYF.

The chain links TRBV15 to TRBJ2-7; 7 positions match TRBD1. In germline, CDR1 is LNHNV, CDR2 YYDKDF (reference sequence). Trimming took 1 base from V and 2 from J; bases not matched to a gene: 2. The CDR3 contains 14 residues. CDR3 coding DNA: TGTGCCACCAGCAGAGCAGGGGGACCCTACGAGCAGTACTTC. This translates into CATSRAGGPYEQYF.

This chain connects TRBV6-5 to TRBJ1-6, with a weak D call TRBD1 (6 bases). The ends were cut back, 6 bases at V and 9 bases at J, with 18 bases in the middle. CDR3 length: 15 residues. Germline V CDR1 and CDR2: MNHEY, SVGAGI. CDR3 nucleotides: TGTGCCAGCAGCCCGGGACAAATAACCGGTTCACCCCTCCACTTT. Amino acids: CASSPGQITGSPLHF.

This clone has more than one count but fewer than ten. This chain links TRBV6-5 with TRBJ1-1; 8 bases align to TRBD1. Germline trimming cut 7 bases from V and 9 bases from J; bases unmatched to any gene: 13. Germline V gene lookup returns CDR1 MNHEY and CDR2 SVGAGI. This CDR3 has 14 amino acids. The CDR3 nucleotides are TGTGCCAGCAATCCCCCTCCCGGGACAGGAAAAGCTTTCTTT. Its protein product is CASNPPPGTGKAFF.

The J gene is TRBJ2-1, the V gene TRBV19, with TRBD1 matching 11 bases. V lost 5 bases to trimming and J lost 3 bases; unmatched junction nucleotides: 3. Germline CDR1 is LNHDA and CDR2 is SQIVND (reference sequence). CDR3 length equals 15 residues. The CDR3 region is CASSGGQGVYNEQFF. In DNA, the CDR3 is TGTGCCAGTAGTGGGGGACAGGGGGTCTACAATGAGCAGTTCTTC.

This chain uses TRBV19 with TRBJ2-1, with D unclear. Trimming pared 5 bases from V and 0 bases from J, leaving 8 bases between. CDR3 size: 14 residues. Looked up from germline, CDR1 is LNHDA and CDR2 is SQIVND (reference sequence). Written as DNA, the CDR3 is TGTGCCAGTAGTGCCATGAGCTCCTACAATGAGCAGTTCTTC. Its translation is CASSAMSSYNEQFF.

V and J are TRBV28 and TRBJ1-2, with a weak D call TRBD1 (6 bases). The length of the CDR3 is 14 residues. With 6 bases removed from V and 4 bases from J, the gap between germline ends came to 15 bases. CDR1 and CDR2 from the germline V gene are MDHEN and SYDVKM. CDR3: CASSSSPDSYGYTF. The CDR3 DNA follows: TGTGCCAGCAGCTCATCCCCGGACAGCTATGGCTACACCTTC.

The V and J genes are TRBV4-1 and TRBJ1-5, with TRBD1 matching over 7 bases. V lost 4 bases to trimming and J lost 1 base; unmatched junction nucleotides: 4. CDR3 length equals 15 residues. CDR1 MGHRA and CDR2 YSYEKL come from the germline V gene. The CDR3 loop reads CASSLSTGSNQPQHF. The DNA for the CDR3 is TGCGCCAGCAGCCTATCGACAGGGAGCAATCAGCCCCAGCATTTT.

The chain employs TRBV30 and TRBJ2-1; TRBD1 is a possible D gene (5 bases). V gave up 4 bases and J gave up 7 bases, with 8 bases separating them. CDR1 is GTSNPN, CDR2 SVGIG, per germline (reference sequence). CDR3 length equals 11 residues. Here the CDR3 DNA reads TGTGCCTGGACTGACAGAAATGAGCAGTTCTTC. This gives the protein CAWTDRNEQFF.